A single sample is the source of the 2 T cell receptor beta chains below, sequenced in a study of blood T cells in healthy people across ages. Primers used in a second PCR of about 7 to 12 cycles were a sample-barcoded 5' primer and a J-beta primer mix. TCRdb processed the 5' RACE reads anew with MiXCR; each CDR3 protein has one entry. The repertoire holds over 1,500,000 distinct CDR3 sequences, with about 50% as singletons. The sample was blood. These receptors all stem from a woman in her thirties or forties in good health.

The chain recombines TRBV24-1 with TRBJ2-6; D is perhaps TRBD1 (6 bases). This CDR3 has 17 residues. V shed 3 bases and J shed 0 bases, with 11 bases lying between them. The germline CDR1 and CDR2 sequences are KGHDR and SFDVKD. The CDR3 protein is CATSDAQGSSGANVLTF. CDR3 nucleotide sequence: TGTGCCACCAGTGATGCCCAGGGGAGCTCTGGGGCCAACGTCCTGACTTTC.

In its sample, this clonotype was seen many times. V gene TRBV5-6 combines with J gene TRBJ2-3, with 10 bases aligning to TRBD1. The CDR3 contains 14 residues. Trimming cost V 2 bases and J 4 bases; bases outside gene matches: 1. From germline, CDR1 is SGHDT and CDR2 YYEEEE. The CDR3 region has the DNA TGTGCCAGCAGCTTCGGACAGGGGGCAGATACGCAGTATTTT. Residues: CASSFGQGADTQYF. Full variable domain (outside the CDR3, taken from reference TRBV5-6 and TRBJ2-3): DAGVTQSPTHLIKTRGQQVTLRCSPKSGHDTVSWYQQALGQGPQFIFQYYEEEERQRGNFPDRFSGHQFPNYSSELNVNALLLGDSALYLCASSFGQGADTQYFGPGTRLTVL.